Shown below are 27 T cell receptor beta chains from a single sample sequenced in a study of blood T cell repertoires in COVID-19 (dated by TCRdb to about 2020). Library preparation employed the immunoSEQ multiplex PCR assay. Drawn from immuneACCESS, this table holds only the in-frame rearrangements with V and J called that TCRdb kept. Clones are partly lost; checked studies trace under half to an unresolved V gene and leave the rest unexplained. The sample profile shows 60,000 to 85,000 clones; approximately 80% of them were found once. The biggest ten clones account for about 18% of the sample. The sequencing input was peripheral blood. These receptors all come from a woman aged 55 to 70 with acute or convalescent COVID-19.

About this clone: The identical CDR3 is also encoded by other nucleotide sequences in the sample. J is TRBJ1-1 and V is TRBV7-9; 9 bases are a match to TRBD1. The CDR3 contains 13 residues. The germline V gene encodes CDR1 SEHNR and CDR2 FQNEAQ (reference sequence). The J segment lost 8 bases and the V segment lost 0 bases, leaving 1 base of the junction unmatched. CDR3: CASSLAGQGEAFF. CDR3 DNA: TGTGCCAGCAGCTTAGCAGGACAGGGGGAAGCTTTCTTT. Combining the CDR3 with reference TRBV7-9 and TRBJ1-1 gives the whole variable domain DTGVSQNPRHKITKRGQNVTFRCDPISEHNRLYWYRQTLGQGPEFLTYFQNEAQLEKSRLLSDRFSAERPKGSFSTLEIQRTEQGDSAMYLCASSLAGQGEAFFGQGTRLTVV.

The chain has TRBV7-9 and TRBJ1-6, with D tentatively TRBD1 (6 bases). The V gene's germline CDR1 is SEHNR and CDR2 FQNEAQ (reference sequence). The length of the CDR3 is 14 residues. With 3 bases removed from V and 6 bases from J, the gap between germline ends came to 9 bases. CDR3 protein: CASSLDSANSPLHF. The CDR3 coding sequence is TGTGCCAGCAGCTTGGACAGTGCTAATTCACCCCTCCACTTT.

This clone has a single count. CDR3 protein: CASRAGQATNYGYTF. In DNA form, the CDR3 reads TGTGCCAGCAGGGCGGGACAGGCGACTAACTATGGCTACACCTTC. This sequence joins TRBV2 and TRBJ1-2; 8 bases match TRBD1. The length of the CDR3 is 15 residues. V shed 6 bases and J 0 bases; nucleotides not matched to a gene: 6. The germline CDR1 and CDR2 sequences are SNHLY and FYNNEI. The variable domain in full, completed from reference TRBV2 and TRBJ1-2, reads EPEVTQTPSHQVTQMGQEVILRCVPISNHLYFYWYRQILGQKVEFLVSFYNNEISEKSEIFDDQFSVERPDGSNFTLKIRSTKLEDSAMYFCASRAGQATNYGYTFGSGTRLTVV.

CDR3: CASTLAGGTDTQYF. The CDR3 coding sequence is TGTGCCAGCACCCTAGCGGGGGGCACAGATACGCAGTATTTT. The chain links TRBV5-6 to TRBJ2-3, with 10 bases that match TRBD2. Germline V gives CDR1 SGHDT, CDR2 YYEEEE. The V segment lost 6 bases and the J segment 1 base; nucleotides outside the gene matches: 2. The CDR3 extends over 14 amino acids.

The gene calls are TRBV19 and TRBJ2-3, with TRBD2 matching over 12 bases. From germline, CDR1 is LNHDA and CDR2 SQIVND (reference sequence). The CDR3 is made up of 16 amino acids. V lost 4 bases and J lost 4; bases outside the gene matches: 6. The CDR3 is CASSRSTSGGSDTQYF. CDR3 nucleotide sequence: TGTGCCAGTAGTAGGTCGACTAGCGGGGGCTCAGATACGCAGTATTTT.

The rearrangement links TRBV2 to TRBJ1-6, with 11 bases aligning to TRBD1. Per germline, CDR1 SNHLY and CDR2 FYNNEI. The CDR3 loop spans 15 amino acids. After removal of 6 bases from V and 5 bases from J, the junction contained 3 bases not matched to a gene. This CDR3 reads CASRVDRGHNSPLHF. As DNA, the CDR3 is TGTGCCAGCAGGGTGGACAGGGGGCATAATTCACCCCTCCACTTT.

The V gene is TRBV6-6, the J gene TRBJ1-1, with no clear D. Germline V CDR1 and CDR2: MNHNY, SVGAGI (reference sequence). V was shortened by 4 bases and J by 7 bases, with 10 bases between the two germline ends. The CDR3 length is 12 residues. CDR3 DNA sequence: TGTGCCAGCAGTTCCACCGCTATTGAAGCTTTCTTT. Translating gives CASSSTAIEAFF.

The V and J genes are TRBV18 and TRBJ1-2, with D possibly being TRBD1 (5 bases). The CDR3 has 17 amino acids. CDR1 KGHSH and CDR2 LQKENI come from the germline V gene. V was pared by 4 bases and J by 6 bases, with 24 bases between. The CDR3 protein is CASSLPNQAGRRDGYTF. The CDR3 region has the DNA TGTGCCAGCTCACTCCCTAACCAGGCAGGGCGGAGAGATGGCTACACCTTC.

J is TRBJ1-5 and V is TRBV7-2, with TRBD1 identical over 12 bases. Germline CDR1 SGHTA, CDR2 FQGNSA. J was trimmed by 2 bases and V by 6 bases; bases with no gene match: 8. This CDR3 has 17 residues. The CDR3 bases are TGTGCCAGCAGGACGGGACAGGGGGCAGGGGGCAATCAGCCCCAGCATTTT. It encodes CASRTGQGAGGNQPQHF. The variable domain in full, completed from reference TRBV7-2 and TRBJ1-5, reads GAGVSQSPSNKVTEKGKDVELRCDPISGHTALYWYRQSLGQGLEFLIYFQGNSAPDKSGLPSDRFSAERTGGSVSTLTIQRTQQEDSAVYLCASRTGQGAGGNQPQHFGDGTRLSIL.

The chain recombines TRBV5-1 with TRBJ1-1; TRBD1 matches 7 bases. V dropped 3 bases and J dropped 0; count of bases not matched to a gene: 8. The CDR3 loop spans 16 amino acids. The germline CDR1 and CDR2 sequences are SGHRS and YFSETQ. CDR3 residues: CASSSGTATMNTEAFF. For the CDR3, the DNA is TGCGCCAGCAGCTCCGGGACAGCTACCATGAACACTGAAGCTTTCTTT. Full variable domain (missing parts from reference TRBV5-1 and TRBJ1-1): KAGVTQTPRYLIKTRGQQVTLSCSPISGHRSVSWYQQTPGQGLQFLFEYFSETQRNKGNFPGRFSGRQFSNSRSEMNVSTLELGDSALYLCASSSGTATMNTEAFFGQGTRLTVV.

This clone was found once. The chain has TRBV11-2 and TRBJ2-3; no clear D gene. Germline CDR1 and CDR2: SGHAT and FQNNGV. The germline V and J ends were trimmed by 1 base and 4 bases, with 3 bases remaining between them. The CDR3 contains 12 residues. The CDR3 loop is CASSLAPDTQYF. DNA of the CDR3: TGTGCCAGCAGCTTAGCTCCAGATACGCAGTATTTT.

This clone was seen more than once but under ten times. J is TRBJ2-5 and V is TRBV19; 12 positions agree with TRBD1. The ends lost 3 bases at V and 5 bases at J; junction bases unmatched: 7. Germline CDR1 reads LNHDA; CDR2 reads SQIVND (reference sequence). This CDR3 region has 16 residues. The DNA for the CDR3 is TGTGCCAGTAGTATCTGGGACAGGGGGCGGGAGGAGACCCAGTACTTC. Protein sequence: CASSIWDRGREETQYF.

This rearrangement joins TRBV5-6 to TRBJ1-1; TRBD1 matches at 11 bases. This CDR3 comprises 18 residues. Germline assignment: CDR1 SGHDT and CDR2 YYEEEE. V trimming: 0 bases; J trimming: 3 bases; junction bases outside the gene matches: 10. The DNA of the CDR3 is TGTGCCAGCAGCTTGGGGTGGGACAGGGGGATTCTGGACACTGAAGCTTTCTTT. This translates into CASSLGWDRGILDTEAFF.

This chain joins TRBV5-1 and TRBJ2-7; 8 nucleotides align to TRBD2. The germline V gene encodes CDR1 SGHRS and CDR2 YFSETQ. The J segment lost 7 bases and the V segment lost 4 bases, leaving 7 bases of the junction unmatched. The CDR3 contains 13 residues. The CDR3 DNA follows: TGCGCCAGCAGCCCCTCCGGGAGGGTGGAGCAGTACTTC. Amino acid sequence: CASSPSGRVEQYF.

The chain links TRBV3-1 (or the pseudogene TRBV3-2) to TRBJ1-2; 7 bases align to TRBD1. The CDR3 sequence is 15 residues long. The junction had 7 bases not matched to a gene; V was cut back by 1 base and J by 5 bases. Germline-derived CDR1 and CDR2 are LGHDT and YNNKEL (reference sequence). CDR3 DNA sequence: TGTGCCAGCAGCCAAGTAGGACAGGCTTTATATGGCTACACCTTC. Amino acid sequence: CASSQVGQALYGYTF.

This clone showed up just a few times. The chain has TRBV5-1 and TRBJ1-1; 8 bases are shared with TRBD1. Per the germline V gene, CDR1 is SGHRS and CDR2 is YFSETQ. The CDR3 runs to 14 residues. The trim removed 5 bases at V and 1 base at J, leaving 4 bases unmatched. CDR3 DNA: TGCGCCAGCAGACATGGACAGGGGAACACTGAAGCTTTCTTT. This translates into CASRHGQGNTEAFF.

This clone appeared a few times. The chain employs TRBV6-5 and TRBJ1-2, with D tentatively TRBD1 (6 bases). The CDR3 has 14 amino acids. The germline gives CDR1 MNHEY, CDR2 SVGAGI. Trimming removed 7 bases at V and 4 bases at J, with 16 bases between. The CDR3, as DNA: TGTGCCAGCAAGGGGGGAGGGCCCTTCTATGGCTACACCTTC. Translated: CASKGGGPFYGYTF.

This chain uses TRBV30 with TRBJ2-1, with 7 bases that match TRBD1. After removal of 5 bases from V and 6 bases from J, the junction contained 1 base not matched to a gene. The CDR3 length is 11 residues. Germline V lookup: CDR1 GTSNPN, CDR2 SVGIG (reference sequence). CDR3 coding DNA: TGTGCCTGGTACAGGGGCAATGAGCAGTTCTTC. It is translated as CAWYRGNEQFF.

This clone was found a few times. This rearrangement joins TRBV19 to TRBJ1-2, with TRBD1 matching 9 bases. This CDR3 comprises 13 residues. Germline V CDR1 and CDR2: LNHDA, SQIVND (reference sequence). The J segment lost 5 bases and the V segment lost 10 bases, leaving 8 bases of the junction unmatched. CDR3 nucleotide sequence: TGTGCCACCGAAGCCGGGACAGGGTATGGCTACACCTTC. Its protein is CATEAGTGYGYTF.

This clone was counted once. This sequence joins TRBV6-4 and TRBJ2-7; weak D call: TRBD1 (6 bases). CDR3 length: 16 residues. V was trimmed by 8 bases and J by 1 base, leaving 21 bases between them. From germline, CDR1 is MRHNA and CDR2 SNTAGT. CDR3 region: CASRIDRSLVSYEQYV. Here the CDR3 DNA reads TGTGCCAGCCGGATCGACAGGTCCTTAGTTTCCTACGAGCAGTACGTC.

The rearrangement links TRBV25-1 to TRBJ1-5; unclear D gene. From germline, CDR1 is MGHDK and CDR2 SYGVNS. This CDR3 is built from 14 residues. Trimming cost V 3 bases and J 0 bases, with 6 bases left between them. CDR3 nucleotides: TGTGCCAGCAGTGAGGCTTATAGCAATCAGCCCCAGCATTTT. Translating gives CASSEAYSNQPQHF.

The rearrangement links TRBV5-4 to TRBJ1-4, with a possible D match to TRBD1 (5 bases). V was trimmed by 8 bases and J by 3 bases, leaving 11 bases between them. CDR1 and CDR2 from the germline V gene are SGHNT and YYREEE (reference sequence). This CDR3 spans 13 amino acids. The CDR3 loop is CASTGGSNEKLFF. Here the CDR3 DNA reads TGTGCCAGTACCGGGGGATCTAATGAAAAACTGTTTTTT.

V gene TRBV5-1 combines with J gene TRBJ1-5; 9 bases match TRBD1. The CDR3 contains 15 residues. Germline lookup yields CDR1 SGHRS and CDR2 YFSETQ. With V trimmed by 5 bases and J by 5 bases, 8 bases remained unmatched. CDR3 nucleotides: TGCGCCAGCAGGCGATGGACAGGGGAGGATCAGCCCCAGCATTTT. This gives the protein CASRRWTGEDQPQHF.

The sample holds one count of this clone. The chain is built from TRBV7-2 and TRBJ2-7; a possible D gene is TRBD1 (6 bases). Trimming took 6 bases from V and 2 from J, leaving 17 bases between them. The CDR3 is 15 residues long. Per the germline V gene, CDR1 is SGHTA and CDR2 is FQGNSA. CDR3 nucleotide sequence: TGTGCCAGCAGTTTTCCGGGACAAGGGGCCTACGAGCAGTACTTC. Its translation: CASSFPGQGAYEQYF.

A few counts support this clone. The rearrangement uses TRBV5-4 and TRBJ2-5, with a tentative D call TRBD2 (6 bases). This CDR3 region has 14 residues. With 4 bases removed from V and 2 bases from J, the gap between germline ends came to 12 bases. Germline CDR1 reads SGHNT; CDR2 reads YYREEE (reference sequence). The CDR3 loop is CASSQTRKQETQYF. The CDR3 bases are TGTGCCAGCAGCCAGACTAGAAAACAAGAGACCCAGTACTTC.

The gene calls are TRBV19 and TRBJ1-5, with D unresolved. V lost 0 bases and J 6 bases, leaving 12 bases between the germline ends. Germline CDR1 is LNHDA and CDR2 is SQIVND (reference sequence). CDR3 length: 15 residues. The CDR3 loop is CASSIDNGGGQPQHF. CDR3 bases: TGTGCCAGTAGTATAGATAACGGAGGAGGTCAGCCCCAGCATTTT.

This rearrangement joins TRBV5-1 to TRBJ1-2; no definite D call. The CDR3 is 16 amino acids. V was pared by 3 bases and J by 3 bases, with 18 bases between. The germline gives CDR1 SGHRS, CDR2 YFSETQ. DNA for the CDR3: TGCGCCAGCAGCTCGGCCCCCAGCTTGGCGGACTATGGCTACACCTTC. It specifies CASSSAPSLADYGYTF.